What follows are 17 T cell receptor beta chains derived from one specimen sequenced in a study of T cells after yellow fever vaccination. One entry per CDR3 protein results from TCRdb running MiXCR on the 5' RACE reads. The sample has 620,000 or so distinct CDR3 sequences; 9% to 15% are singletons. The sequencing here drew on PBMCs, taken on the day of the yellow fever booster vaccination. Receptors were obtained from a young man who received the YFV17D yellow fever vaccine.

This clonotype has just a few counts. The chain is built from TRBV12-3 or TRBV12-4 and TRBJ1-4, with D possibly matching TRBD1 (5 bases). V was trimmed by 6 bases and J by 8 bases, leaving 16 bases between them. The CDR3 contains 14 residues. This CDR3 is CASRAGTPEEKLFF. Here the CDR3 DNA reads TGTGCCAGCAGAGCCGGGACCCCCGAGGAAAAACTGTTTTTT.

A few counts support this clonotype. The chain carries TRBV28 and TRBJ2-6, with D possibly matching TRBD1 (6 bases). Germline loops: CDR1 MDHEN, CDR2 SYDVKM. This CDR3 has 15 residues. V was cut by 5 bases and J by 4 bases, with 12 bases left in between. This chain's CDR3 is CASSLAGVGANVLTF. The CDR3, as DNA: TGTGCCAGCAGTCTCGCAGGGGTCGGGGCCAACGTCCTGACTTTC. The entire variable domain, with the rest obtained from reference TRBV28 and TRBJ2-6, is as follows: DVKVTQSSRYLVKRTGEKVFLECVQDMDHENMFWYRQDPGLGLRLIYFSYDVKMKEKGDIPEGYSVSREKKERFSLILESASTNQTSMYLCASSLAGVGANVLTFGAGSRLTVL.

The table lists this clonotype with a few counts. The chain recombines TRBV20-1 with TRBJ2-1; D is perhaps TRBD2 (5 bases). CDR1 is DFQATT and CDR2 is SNEGSKA in the germline V gene (reference sequence). V dropped 3 bases and J dropped 4 bases, with 13 bases sitting between them. This CDR3 has 14 amino acids. The CDR3 region is CSARRPGIYNEQFF. CDR3 coding DNA: TGCAGTGCTAGGAGGCCCGGGATTTACAATGAGCAGTTCTTC.

This chain joins TRBV11-2 and TRBJ2-1; 8 bases agree with TRBD2. The ends lost 1 base at V and 10 bases at J; junction bases unmatched: 9. Germline V gives CDR1 SGHAT, CDR2 FQNNGV. CDR3 size: 15 residues. In DNA form, the CDR3 reads TGTGCCAGCAGCTTAGTACTAGCGGATGTTCGCGAGCAGTTCTTC. This codes for CASSLVLADVREQFF.

The J gene is TRBJ2-1, the V gene TRBV9, with 11 bases lining up with TRBD2. V trimming: 4 bases; J trimming: 6 bases; junction bases outside the gene matches: 12. The CDR3 is made up of 17 amino acids. Germline V lookup: CDR1 SGDLS, CDR2 YYNGEE. The CDR3, as DNA: TGTGCCAGCAGCCCCATGGGGACTAGCGGTTATATCAATGAGCAGTTCTTC. Protein product: CASSPMGTSGYINEQFF.

This chain uses TRBV20-1 with TRBJ2-7; the match to TRBD2 covers 8 bases. V shed 5 bases and J 6 bases; nucleotides not matched to a gene: 6. This CDR3 contains 12 residues. Germline CDR1 and CDR2: DFQATT and SNEGSKA (reference sequence). CDR3 nucleotide sequence: TGCAGTGCTCTCGGGACTAGTGTCGAGCAGTACTTC. This codes for CSALGTSVEQYF.

This clonotype was counted only a few times. The CDR3 region has the DNA TGCAGTGCTCTACAGGGAGGGAACACTGAAGCTTTCTTT. It is translated as CSALQGGNTEAFF. This chain links TRBV20-1 with TRBJ1-1; the D gene is possibly TRBD1 (6 bases). From germline, CDR1 is DFQATT and CDR2 SNEGSKA (reference sequence). V lost 5 bases, J lost 1 base, and 11 bases lay in between. The CDR3 is 13 residues long.

J is TRBJ2-3 and V is TRBV5-5, with a weak D call TRBD1 (5 bases). CDR1 is SGHKS and CDR2 is YYEKEE in the germline V gene (reference sequence). Trimming left V 0 bases short and J 4 bases short, with 9 bases between. The CDR3 loop spans 14 amino acids. For the CDR3, the DNA is TGTGCCAGCAGCTTGGATCAGGGTCCAGATACGCAGTATTTT. Translating gives CASSLDQGPDTQYF.

This chain connects TRBV20-1 to TRBJ2-3; D possibly corresponds to TRBD1 (5 bases). The CDR3 extends over 15 amino acids. V lost 4 bases to trimming and J lost 6 bases, with 20 bases between them. Germline assignment: CDR1 DFQATT and CDR2 SNEGSKA (reference sequence). CDR3 residues: CSATESTVGRDTQYF. The CDR3 DNA reads as TGCAGTGCTACCGAATCGACAGTGGGAAGGGATACGCAGTATTTT.

This clonotype was counted between two and nine times. The chain combines TRBV5-1 with TRBJ2-3; 12 bases map to TRBD1. The CDR3 totals 16 residues. The germline V gene has CDR1 SGHRS and CDR2 YFSETQ. V lost 4 bases to trimming and J lost 5 bases; unmatched junction nucleotides: 8. In DNA form, the CDR3 reads TGCGCCAGCAGCCTCGGGACAGGGGGCATGGTAGATACGCAGTATTTT. Its protein is CASSLGTGGMVDTQYF.

The V and J genes are TRBV7-8 and TRBJ2-6; D not certain. The germline CDR1 and CDR2 sequences are SGHVS and FQNEAQ. V shed 1 base and J shed 0 bases, with 13 bases lying between them. The CDR3 is made up of 18 amino acids. CDR3 region: CASSLGIGPYSGANVLTF. CDR3 DNA: TGTGCCAGCAGCTTAGGGATAGGGCCGTACTCTGGGGCCAACGTCCTGACTTTC. Supplemented by reference TRBV7-8 and TRBJ2-6, the full variable domain reads GAGVSQSPRYKVAKRGQDVALRCDPISGHVSLFWYQQALGQGPEFLTYFQNEAQLDKSGLPSDRFFAERPEGSVSTLKIQRTQQEDSAVYLCASSLGIGPYSGANVLTFGAGSRLTVL.

The rearrangement joins TRBV28 to TRBJ2-1, with D perhaps matching TRBD1 or TRBD2 (6 bases each). Germline assignment: CDR1 MDHEN and CDR2 SYDVKM. CDR3 size: 13 residues. CDR3 sequence reads: CSFGGGSYNEQFF. The CDR3 coding sequence is TGTTCGTTCGGGGGCGGATCCTACAATGAGCAGTTCTTC.

There are a few counts of this clonotype. The V gene is TRBV10-3, the J gene TRBJ2-7, with D perhaps assigned TRBD1 or TRBD2 (5 bases each). Germline V CDR1 and CDR2: ENHRY, SYGVKD. Trimming removed 4 bases from V and 4 bases from J, with 11 bases in between. The CDR3 totals 13 residues. The CDR3 reads CAISGSGTYEQYF. DNA for the CDR3: TGTGCCATCAGTGGGAGTGGGACGTACGAGCAGTACTTC.

The chain combines TRBV24-1 with TRBJ2-1; D unresolved. The germline V and J ends were trimmed by 3 bases and 1 base, with 9 bases remaining between them. From germline, CDR1 is KGHDR and CDR2 SFDVKD. The CDR3 extends over 15 amino acids. The CDR3, as DNA: TGTGCCACCAGTGATCCCAGGAATTCCTACAATGAGCAGTTCTTC. This translates into CATSDPRNSYNEQFF.

This clonotype turned up a few times. Sequence at one end of the junction differs from germline and may be a read error. J is TRBJ1-1 and V is TRBV28; 11 bases are a match to TRBD1. The CDR3 is 14 amino acids. Germline-derived CDR1 and CDR2 are MDHEN and SYDVKM. The CDR3, as DNA: TGTGCCAGCGGGGGACAGGGGGTGAAAACTGAAGCTTTCTTT. Encoded protein: CASGGQGVKTEAFF.

This clonotype has a handful of counts. J is TRBJ2-7 and V is TRBV12-3 or TRBV12-4, with D uncertain. Trimming pared 11 bases from V and 9 bases from J, leaving 23 bases between. The CDR3 consists of 13 residues. CDR3 DNA: TGTGCCTCCCGATCCGGTGGGTCCCCGGGGCAGTACTTC. It encodes CASRSGGSPGQYF.

This clonotype was counted a few times. The chain combines TRBV12-3 or TRBV12-4 with TRBJ1-5; TRBD1 is a possible D gene (6 bases). With 3 bases removed from V and 6 bases from J, the gap between germline ends came to 15 bases. The CDR3 is 15 residues long. The CDR3 loop is CASSFSGGAGQPQHF. DNA of the CDR3: TGTGCCAGCAGTTTTTCCGGGGGCGCGGGTCAGCCCCAGCATTTT.